One and the same sample provided the 24 T cell receptor beta chains below, sequenced in a study of a mutant IDH1 vaccine in newly diagnosed glioma. For these receptors, no antigen is known. The data were produced by immunoSEQ multiplex PCR, yet TCRdb's version contains in-frame clones alone and is incomplete. The repertoire consists of about 86,000 clones, with approximately 85% occurring once and the leading ten covering about 2.2%. Time point of the sample: week 23, last vaccination. The content of each vaccine dose was 300 ug of mutant IDH1 20-mer peptide, and topical imiquimod accompanied it. Sequenced material: PBMCs, taken from a glioma patient whose treatment included an IDH1 peptide vaccine. These receptors were obtained from a young man with glioma. Some clones in this sample may be carry-over from other donors' samples.

J is TRBJ1-1 and V is TRBV2; TRBD1 matches 8 bases. Germline CDR1 reads SNHLY; CDR2 reads FYNNEI. This CDR3 spans 14 amino acids. V trimming: 5 bases; J trimming: 6 bases; junction bases outside the gene matches: 8. CDR3 residues: CASSPDREVAEAFF. CDR3 coding DNA: TGTGCCAGCAGTCCGGACAGGGAAGTCGCTGAAGCTTTCTTT. The whole variable domain, remainder taken from reference TRBV2 and TRBJ1-1, is EPEVTQTPSHQVTQMGQEVILRCVPISNHLYFYWYRQILGQKVEFLVSFYNNEISEKSEIFDDQFSVERPDGSNFTLKIRSTKLEDSAMYFCASSPDREVAEAFFGQGTRLTVV.

The genes are TRBV27 and TRBJ1-2; no reliable D call. The V and J ends lost 6 bases and 4 bases respectively, with 15 bases between them. Germline CDR1 and CDR2: MNHEY and SMNVEV (reference sequence). The CDR3 totals 14 residues. The CDR3 here is CASSPLGEIYGYTF. CDR3 DNA: TGTGCCAGCAGCCCACTCGGGGAGATCTATGGCTACACCTTC.

This sequence joins TRBV5-1 and TRBJ2-1; D not certain. The germline V gene has CDR1 SGHRS and CDR2 YFSETQ. Trimming left V 0 bases short and J 5 bases short, with 6 bases between. This CDR3 has 13 amino acids. CDR3 nucleotides: TGCGCCAGCAGCTTGGGCCGCCACAATGAGCAGTTCTTC. It specifies CASSLGRHNEQFF. The full variable domain, rest sourced from reference TRBV5-1 and TRBJ2-1, is KAGVTQTPRYLIKTRGQQVTLSCSPISGHRSVSWYQQTPGQGLQFLFEYFSETQRNKGNFPGRFSGRQFSNSRSEMNVSTLELGDSALYLCASSLGRHNEQFFGPGTRLTVL.

The count of this clone is one. Relative to the germline gene, one junction end is altered; a read error may explain this. This chain uses TRBV9 with TRBJ1-5, with D unresolved. CDR3 length equals 15 residues. From germline, CDR1 is SGDLS and CDR2 YYNGEE. This chain's CDR3 is CASSVGVFGNQPRHF. The CDR3 coding sequence is TGTGCCAGCAGCGTAGGCGTTTTCGGCAATCAGCCCCGGCATTTT.

The CDR3 region has the DNA TGCAGCTCTAAACAGGGAGAAGGGACAGATACGCAGTATTTT. It codes for CSSKQGEGTDTQYF. The chain links TRBV29-1 to TRBJ2-3; the D gene is possibly TRBD1 (6 bases). Germline-derived CDR1 and CDR2 are SQVTM and ANQGSEA. V shed 8 bases and J shed 3 bases, with 18 bases lying between them. The CDR3 runs to 14 residues.

Only a few counts were recorded for this clone. The sample holds other DNA sequences that translate to the same CDR3. The V gene is TRBV30, the J gene TRBJ2-5; a weak D match, TRBD2 (5 bases). The V end was cut by 0 bases, the J end by 4 bases, with 9 bases between. Germline V gene sequence: CDR1 GTSNPN, CDR2 SVGIG (reference sequence). CDR3 length equals 13 residues. The CDR3 DNA is TGTGCCTGGAGTGTGAGGGTGAGAGAGACCCAGTACTTC. Translating it yields CAWSVRVRETQYF.

The chain has TRBV6-1 and TRBJ2-7; D remains ambiguous. CDR1 MNHNS and CDR2 SASEGT come from the germline V gene. This CDR3 has 12 amino acids. Trimming removed 7 bases at V and 3 bases at J, with 10 bases between. CDR3 sequence: CASTDDNYEQYF. In DNA, the CDR3 is TGTGCCAGCACCGATGACAACTACGAGCAGTACTTC.

The V and J genes are TRBV27 and TRBJ2-7, with 7 positions matching TRBD1. V dropped 5 bases and J dropped 4; count of bases not matched to a gene: 11. CDR3 size: 15 residues. CDR1 and CDR2 (germline): MNHEY, SMNVEV (reference sequence). This chain's CDR3 is CASSPRDSQRYEQYF. The CDR3 DNA follows: TGTGCCAGCAGTCCTAGGGACAGCCAGCGATACGAGCAGTACTTC.

The chain uses TRBV10-3 and TRBJ1-1, with D maybe TRBD1 (5 bases). The germline V and J ends were trimmed by 8 bases and 5 bases, with 12 bases remaining between them. This CDR3 region has 12 residues. Per germline, CDR1 ENHRY and CDR2 SYGVKD. The CDR3 sequence is CAIGLGGTEAFF. In DNA, the CDR3 is TGTGCCATCGGCTTGGGGGGGACTGAAGCTTTCTTT.

CDR3 nucleotides: TGTGCCAGCAGCTTAGATCCACTAGCGGGAGGGCCAGGCTACAATGAGCAGTTCTTC. It yields the protein CASSLDPLAGGPGYNEQFF. The rearrangement uses TRBV7-9 and TRBJ2-1; 13 nucleotides line up with TRBD2. This CDR3 has 19 residues. The germline gives CDR1 SEHNR, CDR2 FQNEAQ (reference sequence). With V trimmed by 1 base and J by 3 bases, 9 bases remained unmatched.

The chain is built from TRBV7-7 and TRBJ2-7, with TRBD2 matching over 7 bases. With V trimmed by 5 bases and J by 2 bases, 6 bases remained unmatched. Per germline, CDR1 SSHAT and CDR2 FNYEAQ (reference sequence). This CDR3 is built from 14 residues. CDR3 nucleotide sequence: TGTGCCAGCAGCCCTGGGGGGGACGCCTACGAGCAGTACTTC. Translation: CASSPGGDAYEQYF.

This clone was counted only a few times. The chain joins TRBV5-4 to TRBJ1-1; the D is unclear. The CDR3 is 13 amino acids. Germline V gene lookup returns CDR1 SGHNT and CDR2 YYREEE (reference sequence). The V end was cut by 2 bases, the J end by 4 bases, with 9 bases between. The CDR3 protein is CASSLWQGTEAFF. The CDR3 DNA reads as TGTGCCAGCAGCTTATGGCAAGGCACTGAAGCTTTCTTT.

V and J are TRBV7-9 and TRBJ2-7, with TRBD2 identical over 7 bases. Per the germline V gene, CDR1 is SEHNR and CDR2 is FQNEAQ (reference sequence). Unmatched junction bases numbered 11, after V lost 5 bases and J lost 4 bases. The CDR3 loop spans 15 amino acids. The CDR3 protein is CASSPILAVSYEQYF. CDR3 DNA sequence: TGTGCCAGCAGCCCAATCCTAGCGGTCTCGTACGAGCAGTACTTC.

The chain links TRBV19 to TRBJ2-7; possible D gene TRBD1, 5 bases. This CDR3 is 11 amino acids long. Deletions cut 3 bases from V and 5 bases from J, with 5 bases between. From germline, CDR1 is LNHDA and CDR2 SQIVND (reference sequence). The chain's CDR3 is CASSMGHEQYF. The CDR3 DNA sequence: TGTGCCAGTAGTATGGGGCACGAGCAGTACTTC.

The chain employs TRBV10-3 and TRBJ2-3, with D possibly being TRBD2 (6 bases). The CDR3 covers 16 residues. The V gene lost 7 bases and the J gene lost 2 bases, with 19 bases spanning the gap. Germline V lookup: CDR1 ENHRY, CDR2 SYGVKD. CDR3 DNA: TGTGCCATCAAGGGAGGATGGGGCGGGATCACAGATACGCAGTATTTT. Encoded protein: CAIKGGWGGITDTQYF.

This clone has only one observation. The chain couples TRBV9 to TRBJ2-7, with 9 bases lining up with TRBD2. The CDR3 totals 16 residues. J lost 5 bases, V lost 4 bases, and 13 bases had no gene match. In germline, CDR1 is SGDLS, CDR2 YYNGEE. The CDR3 sequence is CASSLLGSGRFHEQYF. DNA for the CDR3: TGTGCCAGCAGCTTACTCGGGAGCGGGAGGTTCCACGAGCAGTACTTC.

V usage is TRBV6-5 and J usage is TRBJ1-1; no definite D call. Trimming removed 1 base from V and 5 bases from J, with 17 bases in between. CDR3 length: 16 amino acids. CDR1 is MNHEY and CDR2 is SVGAGI in the germline V gene. CDR3 in DNA: TGTGCCAGCAGTTACTTGTCCGGGATAGTAGGTACTGAAGCTTTCTTT. The encoded protein is CASSYLSGIVGTEAFF.

This clone appeared a single time. The gene calls are TRBV19 and TRBJ1-3; TRBD1 is a possible D gene (6 bases). The CDR3 runs 13 residues. Trimming took off 7 bases at V and 4 bases at J, with 11 bases between the two ends. Germline values: CDR1 LNHDA, CDR2 SQIVND (reference sequence). For the CDR3, the DNA is TGTGCCAGTATCCCAGGGGCAGGAAACACCATATATTTT. Its translation: CASIPGAGNTIYF. The whole variable domain, remainder taken from reference TRBV19 and TRBJ1-3, is DGGITQSPKYLFRKEGQNVTLSCEQNLNHDAMYWYRQDPGQGLRLIYYSQIVNDFQKGDIAEGYSVSREKKESFPLTVTSAQKNPTAFYLCASIPGAGNTIYFGEGSWLTVV.

The genes are TRBV19 and TRBJ1-6; D is perhaps TRBD1 (6 bases). The V end lost 5 bases, the J end lost 8 bases, and 13 bases lay between the germline ends. Germline V gene sequence: CDR1 LNHDA, CDR2 SQIVND (reference sequence). This CDR3 is 14 amino acids long. The CDR3 coding sequence is TGTGCCAGTAGTGCGGGGGCGCGGTATTCACCCCTCCACTTT. It is translated as CASSAGARYSPLHF.

V usage is TRBV19 and J usage is TRBJ2-7, with D possibly matching TRBD2 (6 bases). V lost 5 bases, J lost 6 bases, and 11 bases lay in between. Germline CDR1 is LNHDA and CDR2 is SQIVND (reference sequence). This CDR3 region has 12 residues. CDR3 nucleotide sequence: TGTGCCAGTAGTCGCCAGGAGGGCGAGCAGTACTTC. It yields the protein CASSRQEGEQYF.

V is TRBV19 and J is TRBJ1-3; D not certain. This CDR3 is 13 amino acids long. CDR1 and CDR2 from the germline V gene are LNHDA and SQIVND (reference sequence). V lost 11 bases and J 3 bases, leaving 14 bases between the germline ends. CDR3 coding DNA: TGTGCCGTGAAGTCTTTGGGTGGAAACACCATATATTTT. Translating gives CAVKSLGGNTIYF.

This clone was picked up one time. The chain couples TRBV28 to TRBJ2-7; 10 positions agree with TRBD1. The CDR3 is 13 amino acids. The V and J ends lost 7 bases and 3 bases, in that order; junction bases with no gene match: 3. Germline CDR1 reads MDHEN; CDR2 reads SYDVKM. The CDR3, as DNA: TGTGCCAGCAAATGGGACAGGGGCTACGAGCAGTACTTC. Encoded protein: CASKWDRGYEQYF.

The chain uses TRBV4-1 and TRBJ1-2; D is uncertain. V gave up 0 bases and J gave up 1 base, with 12 bases separating them. This CDR3 contains 16 residues. In germline, CDR1 is MGHRA, CDR2 YSYEKL. This CDR3 reads CASSQEVSALNYGYTF. As DNA, the CDR3 is TGCGCCAGCAGCCAAGAGGTGTCAGCGCTTAACTATGGCTACACCTTC.

As to this clone: Different DNA sequences within this sample yield the same CDR3. The gene calls are TRBV28 and TRBJ1-6, with a weak D call TRBD1 (6 bases). This CDR3 spans 12 amino acids. Looked up from germline, CDR1 is MDHEN and CDR2 is SYDVKM. CDR3 bases: TGTGTTACAGGGTCTGGGAATTCACCCCTCCACTTT. This gives the protein CVTGSGNSPLHF.